A selection of T cell receptor beta chains follows, all from one sample in a study of radiotherapy plus CTLA-4 blockade in lung cancer. Using immunoSEQ multiplex PCR, the repertoire was profiled, and TCRdb retains in-frame clones only, with some absent. The sample records approximately 89,000 clones, 78% being singletons. This specimen was peripheral blood, taken from a patient treated with radiotherapy plus ipilimumab. The source is a human donor with non-small cell lung cancer who had a partial response to radiotherapy plus ipilimumab. Some clones in this sample may be carry-over from other donors' samples. Both conserved end residues are part of each CDR3. Fields, in order: D gene, J gene, V gene, clone size, CDR3 protein, CDR3 DNA. The D gene is left open where the match is weak. Clone size is stated in some rows and not others, as once, few, many or a class when expanded.

- TRBJ2-6 TRBV6-1 - CASSASGANVLTF TGTGCCAGCAGTGCATCTGGGGCCAACGTCCTGACTTTC
- TRBJ2-4 TRBV6-1 - CASALTLAKNIQYF TGTGCCAGCGCACTCACCTTAGCCAAAAACATTCAGTACTTC
- TRBJ2-3 TRBV15 - CATSQTLEAGTQYF TGTGCCACCAGCCAGACTCTCGAGGCCGGTACGCAGTATTTT
TRBD2 TRBJ2-3 TRBV18 - CASSLDGGATDTQYF TGTGCCAGCTCACTAGACGGGGGGGCCACAGATACGCAGTATTTT
- TRBJ1-6 TRBV4-2 - CASSQDGQEDSPLHF TGTGCCAGCAGCCAAGATGGGCAGGAAGATTCACCCCTCCACTTT
TRBD2 TRBJ2-5 TRBV4-2 - CASSQMLAGGAGTQYF TGTGCCAGCAGCCAAATGCTAGCGGGTGGAGCGGGGACCCAGTACTTC
- TRBJ1-1 TRBV2 - CASSYQYTEAFF TGTGCCAGCAGTTACCAGTACACTGAAGCTTTCTTT
- TRBJ1-1 TRBV5-6 few CASSLFRNTEAFF TGTGCCAGCAGCTTGTTTCGGAACACTGAAGCTTTCTTT
- TRBJ2-7 TRBV12-5 - CASGELVYEQYF TGTGCTAGTGGGGAGCTTGTGTACGAGCAGTACTTC
TRBD2 TRBJ2-1 TRBV5-1 - CASRTAGLAGGAEQFF TGCGCCAGCCGAACAGCCGGACTAGCGGGAGGGGCTGAGCAGTTCTTC
- TRBJ2-7 TRBV7-2 - CASSLANRNYYEQYF TGTGCCAGCAGCTTAGCGAACAGGAACTATTACGAGCAGTACTTC
- TRBJ2-5 TRBV6-5 - CASNPAGDQETQYF TGTGCCAGCAATCCCGCAGGGGACCAAGAGACCCAGTACTTC
TRBD1 TRBJ1-2 TRBV27 once CASSLSPGTGGAFGYTF TGTGCCAGCAGTTTATCACCCGGGACAGGGGGCGCGTTTGGCTACACCTTC
TRBD1 TRBJ2-1 TRBV7-3 few CASSLTWDRGQNEQFF TGTGCCAGCAGCTTAACATGGGACAGGGGACAGAATGAGCAGTTCTTC
TRBD1 TRBJ2-1 TRBV28 - CASSFGTGSYNEQFF TGTGCCAGCAGTTTTGGGACAGGCTCCTACAATGAGCAGTTCTTC
TRBD1 TRBJ1-5 TRBV19 - CASSTGTGRGNQPQHF TGTGCCAGTAGCACTGGGACAGGGAGGGGCAATCAGCCCCAGCATTTT
- TRBJ2-5 TRBV7-8 - CASSLGFVRALETQYF TGTGCCAGCAGCTTAGGTTTCGTCAGGGCGTTGGAGACCCAGTACTTC
- TRBJ2-7 TRBV7-2 - CASSLTVQSYEQYF TGTGCCAGCAGCTTAACGGTACAGAGCTACGAGCAGTACTTC
TRBD2 TRBJ2-3 TRBV4-1 - CASSQGLAGGLGDTQYF TGCGCCAGCAGCCAAGGCCTAGCGGGGGGGCTGGGAGATACGCAGTATTTT
TRBD1 TRBJ2-7 TRBV18 - CASSPLGQGDEQYF TGTGCCAGCTCGCCCTTGGGACAGGGGGACGAGCAGTACTTC
- TRBJ2-7 TRBV2 - CANTEGNEQYF TGTGCCAACACCGAGGGTAACGAGCAGTACTTC
- TRBJ2-1 TRBV11-3 - CASSLDLVSYNEQFF TGTGCCAGCAGCTTAGACCTAGTCTCCTACAATGAGCAGTTCTTC
- TRBJ1-1 TRBV2 - CASSQGWGTEAFF TGTGCCAGCAGTCAGGGTTGGGGCACTGAAGCTTTCTTT
TRBD1 TRBJ2-7 TRBV7-8 - CASSTTGTVSSEQYF TGTGCCAGCAGCACTACCGGGACAGTATCATCCGAGCAGTACTTC
TRBD2 TRBJ2-7 TRBV7-2 - CASSLRAGLAAYEQYF TGTGCCAGCAGCTTAAGAGCGGGACTAGCGGCCTACGAGCAGTACTTC
TRBD1 TRBJ1-4 TRBV15 - CATRGQTFEKLFF TGTGCCACCAGGGGACAGACATTTGAAAAACTGTTTTTT
- TRBJ2-1 TRBV28 - CASSLGHYNEQFF TGTGCCAGCAGTTTAGGACACTACAATGAGCAGTTCTTC
TRBD1 TRBJ1-2 TRBV7-8 - CASSLGQINYGYTF TGTGCCAGCAGCTTGGGACAGATTAACTATGGCTACACCTTC
TRBD1 TRBJ1-1 TRBV7-9 - CASRKVPGQGNTEAFF TGTGCCAGCAGAAAAGTGCCGGGACAGGGGAACACTGAAGCTTTCTTT
TRBD2 TRBJ2-3 TRBV10-1 - CASGPSGLTDTQYF TGCGCCAGCGGCCCTAGCGGTCTCACAGATACGCAGTATTTT
- TRBJ1-4 TRBV19 few CASSMSVEEKLFF TGTGCCAGTAGTATGTCGGTGGAGGAAAAACTGTTTTTT
- TRBJ2-3 TRBV7-2 - CASSPAGDTQYF TGTGCCAGTAGCCCCGCGGGGGATACGCAGTATTTT
- TRBJ2-3 TRBV6-5 - CASSTTDTQYF TGTGCCAGCAGCACTACAGATACGCAGTATTTT
TRBD2 TRBJ2-1 TRBV5-3 - CARSLGNRTSGRADVFQQFF TGTGCCAGAAGCTTGGGGAACAGGACTAGCGGGAGGGCCGACGTGTTCCAGCAGTTCTTC
- TRBJ2-7 TRBV19 - CASSIIQGYEQYF TGTGCCAGTAGTATAATTCAGGGCTACGAGCAGTACTTC
- TRBJ2-7 TRBV5-3 - CARSLATDHEQYF TGTGCCAGAAGCTTGGCGACAGATCACGAGCAGTACTTC
- TRBJ2-7 TRBV15 - CATSRDQGLPYEQYF TGTGCCACCAGCAGAGACCAGGGTTTACCCTACGAGCAGTACTTC
- TRBJ2-3 TRBV9 - CASSVGGSPTDTQYF TGTGCCAGCAGCGTAGGTGGGAGCCCCACAGATACGCAGTATTTT
- TRBJ1-2 TRBV30 once CAWTSGNYGYTF TGTGCCTGGACCAGCGGAAACTATGGCTACACCTTC
- TRBJ1-5 TRBV28 - CASSLRRSYKSNQPQHF TGTGCCAGCAGTTTACGGCGGTCGTATAAGAGCAATCAGCCCCAGCATTTT
TRBD1 TRBJ1-1 TRBV6-6 - CASMDRVLNTEAFF TGTGCCAGCATGGACAGGGTTCTGAACACTGAAGCTTTCTTT
- TRBJ2-7 TRBV15 - CATSKRGQIVYEQYF TGTGCCACCAGCAAAAGAGGGCAGATAGTCTACGAGCAGTACTTC
TRBD1 TRBJ2-7 TRBV2 - CASRPDRGPNYEQYF TGTGCCAGCAGACCGGACAGGGGCCCTAACTACGAGCAGTACTTC
TRBD1 TRBJ2-2 TRBV11-3 - CASSDRGQGNTGELFF TGTGCCAGCAGCGATCGGGGACAGGGTAACACCGGGGAGCTGTTTTTT
TRBD1 TRBJ1-4 TRBV5-1 - CASSLVPPTGGTEKLFF TGCGCCAGCAGCCTTGTCCCCCCTACAGGGGGTACTGAAAAACTGTTTTTT
- TRBJ2-5 TRBV7-9 - CASSKSDRDGPQYF TGTGCCAGCAGCAAATCGGACAGAGACGGTCCCCAGTACTTC
- TRBJ2-6 TRBV6-7 - CASSAPLEAVTGANVLTF TGTGCCAGCAGTGCCCCACTTGAGGCTGTCACTGGGGCCAACGTCCTGACTTTC
- TRBJ2-7 TRBV5-4 few CASSLDFREQYF TGTGCCAGCAGCTTGGATTTCAGGGAGCAGTACTTC
TRBD2 TRBJ2-5 TRBV30 - CAWSVLSGGETRYF TGTGCCTGGAGTGTCCTTAGCGGGGGGGAGACCCGGTACTTC
- TRBJ1-1 TRBV6-5 few CASSYLRTLNTEAFF TGTGCCAGCAGTTACCTCCGGACTCTGAACACTGAAGCTTTCTTT
- TRBJ2-7 TRBV28 - CASSLMSLPYF TGTGCCAGCAGTTTAATGTCCCTCCCGTACTTC
- TRBJ1-4 TRBV29-1 - CSVLGVEKLFF TGCAGCGTTTTAGGGGTCGAAAAACTGTTTTTT
TRBD1 TRBJ2-7 TRBV5-4 - CASSLVPGGAYEQYF TGTGCCAGCAGCTTGGTCCCAGGGGGCGCTTACGAGCAGTACTTC